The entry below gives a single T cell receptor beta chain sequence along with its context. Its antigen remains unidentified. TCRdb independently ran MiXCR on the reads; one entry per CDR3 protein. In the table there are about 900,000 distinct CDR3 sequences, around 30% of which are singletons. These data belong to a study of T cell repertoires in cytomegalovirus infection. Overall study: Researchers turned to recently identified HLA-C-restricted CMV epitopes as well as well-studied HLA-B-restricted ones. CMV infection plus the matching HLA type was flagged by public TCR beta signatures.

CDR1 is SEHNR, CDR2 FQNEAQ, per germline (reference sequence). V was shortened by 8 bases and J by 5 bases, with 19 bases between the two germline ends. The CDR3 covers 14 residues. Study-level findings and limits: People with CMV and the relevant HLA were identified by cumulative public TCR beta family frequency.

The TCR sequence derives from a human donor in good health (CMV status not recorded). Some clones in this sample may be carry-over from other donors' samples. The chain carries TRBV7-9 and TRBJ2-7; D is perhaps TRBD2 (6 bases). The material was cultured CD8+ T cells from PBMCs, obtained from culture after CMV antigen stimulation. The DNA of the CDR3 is TGTGCCAGCTCGCACCGCGGGGAATTGAACGAGCAGTACTTC. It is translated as CASSHRGELNEQYF. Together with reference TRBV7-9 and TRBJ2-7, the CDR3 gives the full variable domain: DTGVSQNPRHKITKRGQNVTFRCDPISEHNRLYWYRQTLGQGPEFLTYFQNEAQLEKSRLLSDRFSAERPKGSFSTLEIQRTEQGDSAMYLCASSHRGELNEQYFGPGTRLTVT.